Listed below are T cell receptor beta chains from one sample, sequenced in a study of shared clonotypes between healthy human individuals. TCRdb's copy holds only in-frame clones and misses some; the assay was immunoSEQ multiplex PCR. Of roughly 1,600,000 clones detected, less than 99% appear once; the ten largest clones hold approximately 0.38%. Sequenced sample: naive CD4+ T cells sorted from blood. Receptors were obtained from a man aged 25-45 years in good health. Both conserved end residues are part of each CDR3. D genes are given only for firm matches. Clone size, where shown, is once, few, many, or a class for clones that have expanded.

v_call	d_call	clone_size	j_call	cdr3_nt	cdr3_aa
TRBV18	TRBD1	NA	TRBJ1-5	TGTGCCAGCTCAGCCGGGACAGGGGTCAATCAGCCCCAGCATTTT	CASSAGTGVNQPQHF
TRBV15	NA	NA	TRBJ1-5	TGTGCCACCAGCTTGACCGGACGGCTGGGTTCGGATAGCAATCAGCCCCAGCATTTT	CATSLTGRLGSDSNQPQHF
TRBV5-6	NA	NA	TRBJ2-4	TGTGCCAGCAGCTTGGATATAGATCGGAGTATAAACATTCAGTACTTC	CASSLDIDRSINIQYF
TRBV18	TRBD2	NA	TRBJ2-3	TGTGCCAGCTCACCCGCCGGGACTAGCTGGCCTCATACGCAGTATTTT	CASSPAGTSWPHTQYF
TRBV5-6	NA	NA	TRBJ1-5	TGTGCCAGCAGCTTGAAGCCAGGGGCTATCCATCAGCCCCAGCATTTT	CASSLKPGAIHQPQHF
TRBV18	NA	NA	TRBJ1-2	TGTGCCAGCTCACCACGGGGGAGCGGACAGAACTATGGCTACACCTTC	CASSPRGSGQNYGYTF
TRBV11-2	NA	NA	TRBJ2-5	TGTGCCAGCAGCTTAAGACGGGTGTACCAAGAGACCCAGTACTTC	CASSLRRVYQETQYF
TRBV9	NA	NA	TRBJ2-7	TGTGCCAGCAGCGTAGATCCAGCAACCTACGAGCAGTACTTC	CASSVDPATYEQYF
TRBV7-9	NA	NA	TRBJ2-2	TGTGCCAGCAGCCTGGGCCACGGCCGGGGATGGGAGCTGTTTTTT	CASSLGHGRGWELFF
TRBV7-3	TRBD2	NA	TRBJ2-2	TGTGCCAGCAGCTTAGCGGGGAGGGCGGCCGGGGAGCTGTTTTTT	CASSLAGRAAGELFF
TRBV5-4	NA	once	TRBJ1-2	TGTGCCAGCAGCCCGCATGGGGGGCAACCCTATGGCTACACCTTC	CASSPHGGQPYGYTF
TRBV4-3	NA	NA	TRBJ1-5	TGCGCCAGCAGCCAAGATTACAGGGTCAATCAGCCCCAGCATTTT	CASSQDYRVNQPQHF
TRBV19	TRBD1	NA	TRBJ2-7	TGTGCCAGTAGTATGGGACAGGGCGACGAGCAGTACTTC	CASSMGQGDEQYF
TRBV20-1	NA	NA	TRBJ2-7	TGCAGTGCCCCGGGACCCTACGAGCAGTACTTC	CSAPGPYEQYF
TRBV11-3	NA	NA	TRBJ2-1	TGTGCCAGCAGCCCCAGGGGGGCCTACAATGAGCAGTTCTTC	CASSPRGAYNEQFF
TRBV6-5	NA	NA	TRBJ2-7	TGTGCCAGCAGTTACTCAGGGGTCTACGAGCAGTACTTC	CASSYSGVYEQYF
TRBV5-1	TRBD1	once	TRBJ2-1	TGCGCCAGCAGCTTCTCGGCACAGGGGCATGGTGAGCAGTTCTTC	CASSFSAQGHGEQFF
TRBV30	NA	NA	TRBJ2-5	TGTGCCTGGACTCCAGGGGAGACCCAGTACTTC	CAWTPGETQYF
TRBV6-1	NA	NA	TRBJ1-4	TGTGCCAGTCGACAAGGGGGTGGTGAAAAACTGTTTTTT	CASRQGGGEKLFF
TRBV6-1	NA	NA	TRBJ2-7	TGTGCCAGCAGTGAAATACTAGCGGAGGGGGCCGAGCAGTACTTC	CASSEILAEGAEQYF
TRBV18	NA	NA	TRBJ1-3	TGTGCCAGCTCCGATGACAGGTTCTCTGGAAACACCATATATTTT	CASSDDRFSGNTIYF
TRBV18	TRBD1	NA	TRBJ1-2	TGTGCCAGCTCACCACGCAACAGGGGAGAGGATGGCTACACCTTC	CASSPRNRGEDGYTF
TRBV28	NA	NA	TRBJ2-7	TGTGCCAGCAGTTTATTTGGCGAGCAGTACTTC	CASSLFGEQYF
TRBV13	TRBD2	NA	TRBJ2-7	TGTGCCAGCAGTAGCGGGATAGGGGTCTCCTACGAGCAGTACTTC	CASSSGIGVSYEQYF
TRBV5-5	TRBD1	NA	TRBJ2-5	TGTGCCAGCAGCTGGACAGGAAGCTTCCAAGAGACCCAGTACTTC	CASSWTGSFQETQYF
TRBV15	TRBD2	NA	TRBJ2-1	TGTGCCACCAGCAGAGATCGTAGTTTAAGGCCCGGACTAGCGGGGCACTCCTACAATGAGCAGTTCTTC	CATSRDRSLRPGLAGHSYNEQFF
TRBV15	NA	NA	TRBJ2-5	TGTGCCACCAGCAGAGATCCTAACTCCCAAGAGACCCAGTACTTC	CATSRDPNSQETQYF
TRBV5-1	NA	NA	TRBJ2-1	TGCGCCAGCAGCTTGCGTAACTACAATGAGCAGTTCTTC	CASSLRNYNEQFF
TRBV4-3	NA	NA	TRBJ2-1	TGCGCCAGCAGCCAAGATCGAGTTTCAACGGGAGCCTACAATGAGCAGTTCTTC	CASSQDRVSTGAYNEQFF
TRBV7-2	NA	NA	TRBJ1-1	TGTGCCAGCAGCTTGGCCCCCGGGAACACTGAAGCTTTCTTT	CASSLAPGNTEAFF
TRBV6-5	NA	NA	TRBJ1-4	TGTGCCAGCAGTTCCCGAGGAACCCAAAATGAAAAACTGTTTTTT	CASSSRGTQNEKLFF
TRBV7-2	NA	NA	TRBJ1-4	TGTGCCAGCAGTCACGGGCCGTCTAATGAAAAACTGTTTTTT	CASSHGPSNEKLFF
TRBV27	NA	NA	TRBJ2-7	TGTGCCAGCAGTTTTTTGCCTCGGGCCTACGAGCAGTACTTC	CASSFLPRAYEQYF
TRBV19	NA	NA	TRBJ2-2	TGTGCCAGTGGCCCACAGGGATCCGGGGAGCTGTTTTTT	CASGPQGSGELFF
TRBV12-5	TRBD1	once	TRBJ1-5	TGTGCTAGTGGTTTGGGGGTTGACAGGGGGCCTCAGCCCCAGCATTTT	CASGLGVDRGPQPQHF
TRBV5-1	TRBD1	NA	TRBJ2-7	TGCGCCAGCAGCGCCCTTCCCGGCGACAGGGTCTACGAGCAGTACTTC	CASSALPGDRVYEQYF
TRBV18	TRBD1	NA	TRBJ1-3	TGTGCCAGCTCAATAAGAACGGGAGGACAGGGGCAGAATGGAAACACCATATATTTT	CASSIRTGGQGQNGNTIYF
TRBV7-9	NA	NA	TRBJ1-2	TGTGCCAGCAGCTTAGAGAACTATGGCTACACCTTC	CASSLENYGYTF
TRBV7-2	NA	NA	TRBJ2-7	TGTGCCAGCAGCTTAGCTACTCCCTCCTACGAGCAGTACTTC	CASSLATPSYEQYF
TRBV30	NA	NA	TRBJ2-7	TGTGCCTGGTCCCAAAGCTCCTACGAGCAGTACTTC	CAWSQSSYEQYF
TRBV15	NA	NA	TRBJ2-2	TGTGCCACCAGCAGAAGAAGCGCGAACACCGGGGAGCTGTTTTTT	CATSRRSANTGELFF
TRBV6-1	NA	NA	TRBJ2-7	TGTGCCAGCAGTGAGACGACAGGAACCTACGAGCAGTACTTC	CASSETTGTYEQYF
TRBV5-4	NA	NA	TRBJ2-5	TGTGCCAGCAGCTCCCGGGACGGGGAGACCCAGTACTTC	CASSSRDGETQYF
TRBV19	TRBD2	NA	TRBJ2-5	TGTGCCAGTAGACTAGCGGGAGGGCAAGAGACCCAGTACTTC	CASRLAGGQETQYF
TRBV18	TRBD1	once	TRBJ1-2	TGTGCCAGCTCACCAAACGGACAGGGGGCCTATGGCTACACCTTC	CASSPNGQGAYGYTF
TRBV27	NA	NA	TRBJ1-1	TGTGCCAGCAGATGGGGGGGGCGTAAGCGGGACACTGAAGCTTTCTTT	CASRWGGRKRDTEAFF
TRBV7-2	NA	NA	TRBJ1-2	TGTGCCAGCAGCTTAGTCACAACCCAGACTAACTATGGCTACACCTTC	CASSLVTTQTNYGYTF
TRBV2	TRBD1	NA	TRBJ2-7	TGTGCCAGCAGTGAGTTCGGACAGGGGACATACGAGCAGTACTTC	CASSEFGQGTYEQYF
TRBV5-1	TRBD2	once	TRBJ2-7	TGCGCCAGCGGTCCTTTAGCGGGAGTCTTCGACGAGCAGTACTTC	CASGPLAGVFDEQYF
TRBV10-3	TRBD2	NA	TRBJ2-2	TGTGCCATCAGTGGGCTAGCGGGAGGCGGGGAGCTGTTTTTT	CAISGLAGGGELFF
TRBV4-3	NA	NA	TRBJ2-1	TGCGCCAGCAGCCAAGCTTGGGCACAAACGGTTGATGAGCAGTTCTTC	CASSQAWAQTVDEQFF
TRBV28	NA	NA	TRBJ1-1	TGTGCCAGCAGTTTATTGTCCAGGGATAACACTGAAGCTTTCTTT	CASSLLSRDNTEAFF
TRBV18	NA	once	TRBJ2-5	TGTGCCAGCTCATATGCGGACAAAGAGACCCAGTACTTC	CASSYADKETQYF